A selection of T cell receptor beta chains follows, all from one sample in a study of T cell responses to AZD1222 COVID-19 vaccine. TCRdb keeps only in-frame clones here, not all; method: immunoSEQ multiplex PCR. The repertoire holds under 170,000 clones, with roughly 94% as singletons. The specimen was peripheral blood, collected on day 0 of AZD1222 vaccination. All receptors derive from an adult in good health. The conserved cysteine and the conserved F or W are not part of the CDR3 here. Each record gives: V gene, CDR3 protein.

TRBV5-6	ASSSIVGSGYT
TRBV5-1	ASSSDREPTEAF
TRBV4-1	ASSQEGRRTTANEKLF
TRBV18	ASSPLGTGEANYGYT
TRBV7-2	ASSPVPVGTGFVTEAF
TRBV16	ASSQSATDYGYT
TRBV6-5	ASRDTNNYGYT
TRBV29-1	SVAQGMSGELF
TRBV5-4	ASSPQGATFLPSLQY
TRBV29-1	SVDWGVGNSPLH
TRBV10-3	AISAIIGDGYT
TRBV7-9	ASSGMSTIY
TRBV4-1	ASSQVDTSNQPQH
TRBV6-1	ASSEGQGPEKLF
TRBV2	ASRYLGQGTGELF
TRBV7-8	ASSLGFGSNQETQY
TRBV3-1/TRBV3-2	ASSLGTGNTEAF
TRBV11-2	ASSPRGTGGFNEQF
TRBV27	ASSLRTGGKYSPLH
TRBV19	ASSIVIGVRATEAF
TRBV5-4	ASSAGQANTGELF
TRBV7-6	ASSLGVRESYEKLF
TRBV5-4	ASSFQGSAETQY
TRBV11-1	ASSPAGRISQETQY
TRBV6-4	ASSPAAASGRDTQY
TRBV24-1	ATRPTTGGEYGYT
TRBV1	TSSQARTFYTGELF
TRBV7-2	ASSIGTTRTNEQF
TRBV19	ASSPVTRGGNEQF
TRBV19	ASTPGWDRGPTGELF
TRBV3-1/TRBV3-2	ASSPWGDGADTQY
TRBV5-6	ASSLQGGEEKLF
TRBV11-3	ASSYKIRGSIGEQF
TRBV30	AWSGVQSNSPLH
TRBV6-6	ASSADRVIENTIY
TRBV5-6	ASSRTGSILNSPLH
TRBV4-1	ASSMGQGLYQPQH
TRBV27	ASSRRGGADEQF
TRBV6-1	ASSEHGGGRQPQH
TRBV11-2	ASSLWQGDVAF
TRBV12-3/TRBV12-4	ASSFRRSNEQF
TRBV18	ASSPPSTGVYGNTIY
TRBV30	AWRRRHLETISNQPQH
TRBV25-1	ASRAGTGDTTIY
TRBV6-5	ASSRTGLGNEQF
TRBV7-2	ASGGDRVLGKGYT
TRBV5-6	ASSWEGLDSPLH
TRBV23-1	ASSQSGVAGINSPLH
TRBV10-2	ASSGGGVNEQF
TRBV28	ASSLVGVREKLF
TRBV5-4	ASSSGGVRANEQF
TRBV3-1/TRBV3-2	ASSQLHGYT
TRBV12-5	ASGLSLTAEWY
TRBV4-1	ASSHGLAGYNEQF
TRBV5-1	ASRMQGETQY